The 10 T cell receptor beta chains below were found in one sample sequenced in a study of metastatic and nonmetastatic thyroid tumors. TCRdb re-analyzed the PCR reads through MiXCR. In the table there are around 35,000 clones, roughly 17% of which are singletons. Patients underwent thyroid surgery, and none had received any treatment before it. The specimen sequenced was blood. These receptors all stem from a female donor with papillary thyroid cancer or a benign thyroid nodule (not recorded which). Some clones in this sample may be carry-over from other donors' samples.

As regards this clone: This may arise from a read error, as a much more abundant clone is one base away. This chain uses TRBV5-5 with TRBJ2-2; the D is unclear. V lost 4 bases, J lost 4 bases, and 11 bases lay in between. The V gene's germline CDR1 is SGHKS and CDR2 YYEKEE (reference sequence). The CDR3 is 14 residues long. CDR3 protein: CASSQVTPTGELFF. The DNA for the CDR3 is TGTGCCAGCAGCCAAGTGACCCCCACCGGGGAGCTGTTTTTT.

The chain joins TRBV11-2 to TRBJ2-1; TRBD2 might be the D (7 bases). Trimming left V 1 base short and J 9 bases short, with 19 bases between. Germline CDR1 SGHAT, CDR2 FQNNGV. This CDR3 has 16 residues. CDR3 bases: TGTGCCAGCAGCTTAGTGAGGGGGGCGGGAGTCAGTGAGCAGTTCTTC. Its translation: CASSLVRGAGVSEQFF.

The rearrangement uses TRBV6-5 and TRBJ2-2; the match to TRBD1 covers 9 bases. The ends lost 2 bases at V and 6 bases at J; junction bases unmatched: 4. Germline V gives CDR1 MNHEY, CDR2 SVGAGI. The CDR3 has 15 amino acids. CDR3 sequence (DNA): TGTGCCAGCAGTTACGGGACAGGGATTTCCGGGGAGCTGTTTTTT. Protein product: CASSYGTGISGELFF.

At least ten counts were recorded for this clone. The V call is TRBV28, the J call TRBJ1-1, with D perhaps TRBD1 (6 bases). V gave up 1 base and J gave up 3 bases, with 9 bases separating them. Germline V CDR1 and CDR2: MDHEN, SYDVKM. The length of the CDR3 is 14 residues. CDR3 region: CASSLFQGHTEAFF. As DNA, the CDR3 is TGTGCCAGCAGTTTATTCCAGGGGCACACTGAAGCTTTCTTT.

This clone was detected ten times or more. The CDR3 loop reads CATSRDRGSGANVLTF. Here the CDR3 DNA reads TGTGCCACCAGCAGAGATCGGGGGTCAGGGGCCAACGTCCTGACTTTC. The rearrangement links TRBV15 to TRBJ2-6; D is possibly TRBD2 (6 bases). The CDR3 extends over 16 amino acids. From germline, CDR1 is LNHNV and CDR2 YYDKDF (reference sequence). The V end lost 0 bases, the J end lost 4 bases, and 10 bases lay between the germline ends. Drawing the rest from reference TRBV15 and TRBJ2-6, the complete variable domain is DAMVIQNPRYQVTQFGKPVTLSCSQTLNHNVMYWYQQKSSQAPKLLFHYYDKDFNNEADTPDNFQSRRPNTSFCFLDIRSPGLGDTAMYLCATSRDRGSGANVLTFGAGSRLTVL.

The sample holds many counts of this clone. The gene calls are TRBV3-1 and TRBJ2-2; 10 positions match TRBD1. J was trimmed by 6 bases and V by 4 bases; bases with no gene match: 2. The length of the CDR3 is 14 residues. In germline, CDR1 is LGHDT, CDR2 YNNKEL (reference sequence). The CDR3 nucleotides read TGTGCCAGCAGCCGACAGGGGGCTGCCGGGGAGCTGTTTTTT. It codes for CASSRQGAAGELFF.

This clone was picked up many times. The J gene is TRBJ1-4, the V gene TRBV27, with 10 nucleotides matching TRBD1. Trimming cost V 5 bases and J 5 bases; bases outside gene matches: 5. Germline lookup yields CDR1 MNHEY and CDR2 SMNVEV (reference sequence). The CDR3 contains 15 residues. The CDR3 DNA reads TGTGCCAGCAGTAAAGGGACAGGGGTGAATGAAAAACTGTTTTTT. Translated: CASSKGTGVNEKLFF.

This chain connects TRBV6-1 to TRBJ1-2; D may be TRBD1 (6 bases). Per germline, CDR1 MNHNS and CDR2 SASEGT. The V end was cut by 6 bases, the J end by 5 bases, with 13 bases between. This CDR3 comprises 13 residues. CDR3 sequence (DNA): TGTGCCAGCAGAACCGGGACACTTTATGGCTACACCTTC. Its translation is CASRTGTLYGYTF.

This clone occurred many times. This chain uses TRBV6-5 with TRBJ2-6; 8 bases map to TRBD1. The CDR3 runs 19 residues. V gave up 5 bases and J gave up 8 bases; unmatched junction bases: 20. Germline lookup yields CDR1 MNHEY and CDR2 SVGAGI. CDR3: CASSPGGARGRFSSNVLTF. The DNA of the CDR3 is TGTGCCAGCAGTCCGGGTGGGGCCAGGGGGCGCTTCTCCTCCAACGTCCTGACTTTC.

This clone was recorded many times. The chain carries TRBV19 and TRBJ2-1, with TRBD1 matching 8 bases. This CDR3 has 14 residues. Looked up from germline, CDR1 is LNHDA and CDR2 is SQIVND (reference sequence). After removal of 4 bases from V and 9 bases from J, the junction contained 8 bases not matched to a gene. DNA of the CDR3: TGTGCCAGTAGTAAAGGACAGGGTTTGGTTGAGCAGTTCTTC. Translation: CASSKGQGLVEQFF.